What follows are 32 T cell receptor beta chains derived from one specimen sequenced in a study of shared clonotypes between healthy human individuals. Terminally differentiated effector memory CD45RA+ cells were excluded from the naive CD8 cells, which were CD45RO-negative and positively selected for CCR7. Clones were sequenced by immunoSEQ multiplex PCR, and TCRdb holds only the in-frame ones, with some missing. This table holds about 2.1 million clones, around 93% found once. What was sequenced was naive CD8+ T cells from PBMCs. The receptor source for this set is a man between 18 and 35 years old in good health. Some clones in this sample may be carry-over from other donors' samples.

A single count supports this clone. The sample carries other DNA sequences with the same CDR3. V gene TRBV7-9 combines with J gene TRBJ2-7; D is possibly TRBD2 (6 bases). From germline, CDR1 is SEHNR and CDR2 FQNEAQ (reference sequence). The CDR3 covers 13 residues. The V gene lost 5 bases and the J gene lost 4 bases, with 12 bases spanning the gap. The CDR3 protein is CASSLGRGYEQYF. CDR3 nucleotides: TGTGCCAGCAGCCTCGGGAGAGGGTACGAGCAGTACTTC. Full variable domain (outside the CDR3, taken from reference TRBV7-9 and TRBJ2-7): DTGVSQNPRHKITKRGQNVTFRCDPISEHNRLYWYRQTLGQGPEFLTYFQNEAQLEKSRLLSDRFSAERPKGSFSTLEIQRTEQGDSAMYLCASSLGRGYEQYFGPGTRLTVT.

The chain combines TRBV7-6 with TRBJ1-1; TRBD1 agrees at 7 bases. V lost 4 bases, J lost 7 bases, and 6 bases stayed unmatched. The CDR3 extends over 13 amino acids. Germline CDR1 and CDR2: SGHVS and FNYEAQ. Here the CDR3 DNA reads TGTGCCAGCAGCTCGTGGGACAGAGGTGAAGCTTTCTTT. The encoded protein is CASSSWDRGEAFF.

CDR3 bases: TGTGCCAGCAGCTTAGCCCAGGGGGTTCGGGATGAGCAGTTCTTC. Translating gives CASSLAQGVRDEQFF. J is TRBJ2-1 and V is TRBV7-2; TRBD1 aligns across 7 bases. Per germline, CDR1 SGHTA and CDR2 FQGNSA. V was clipped by 0 bases and J by 8 bases; unmatched bases: 7. This CDR3 has 15 residues. Combining the CDR3 with reference TRBV7-2 and TRBJ2-1 gives the whole variable domain GAGVSQSPSNKVTEKGKDVELRCDPISGHTALYWYRQSLGQGLEFLIYFQGNSAPDKSGLPSDRFSAERTGGSVSTLTIQRTQQEDSAVYLCASSLAQGVRDEQFFGPGTRLTVL.

As regards this clone: The same CDR3 is also encoded by other DNA sequences in this sample. The CDR3 here is CSVRGSYEQYF. In nucleotides, the CDR3 is TGCAGCGTTAGGGGTTCGTACGAGCAGTACTTC. This sequence joins TRBV29-1 and TRBJ2-7, with D perhaps TRBD1 (5 bases). The CDR3 consists of 11 residues. V was trimmed by 5 bases and J by 4 bases, leaving 9 bases between them. Germline CDR1 reads SQVTM; CDR2 reads ANQGSEA.

The J gene is TRBJ2-1, the V gene TRBV5-6; 9 positions agree with TRBD2. The CDR3 runs 14 residues. Trimming took 2 bases from V and 6 from J; bases not matched to a gene: 3. Germline CDR1 SGHDT, CDR2 YYEEEE. For the CDR3, the DNA is TGTGCCAGCAGCTTTGCTAGCGGGACCAATGAGCAGTTCTTC. As protein: CASSFASGTNEQFF.

The genes are TRBV21-1 and TRBJ1-1; no DNA check was done on the table's D call, TRBD1. TRBV21-1 is noted as a pseudogene. The CDR3 totals 20 residues. CDR3: CASSTQPRGGTGWLDTEAFF. Here the CDR3 DNA reads TGTGCCAGCAGCACACAACCACGGGGGGGGACAGGGTGGTTGGACACTGAAGCTTTCTTT.

The chain recombines TRBV19 with TRBJ1-1; 8 bases fit TRBD1. Germline values: CDR1 LNHDA, CDR2 SQIVND (reference sequence). The CDR3 length is 17 residues. V dropped 3 bases and J dropped 0; count of bases not matched to a gene: 9. The CDR3 reads CASSMDRASGVNTEAFF. The DNA for the CDR3 is TGTGCCAGTAGTATGGACAGGGCTTCGGGGGTGAACACTGAAGCTTTCTTT.

V is TRBV6-1 and J is TRBJ2-2; D not resolved. The CDR3 contains 13 residues. With 2 bases removed from V and 5 bases from J, the gap between germline ends came to 6 bases. Looked up from germline, CDR1 is MNHNS and CDR2 is SASEGT. The CDR3 DNA reads as TGTGCCAGCAGTGAATATCGGACCGGGGAGCTGTTTTTT. Its protein product is CASSEYRTGELFF.

The rearrangement uses TRBV7-9 and TRBJ2-1; 8 positions match TRBD2. CDR1 and CDR2 from the germline V gene are SEHNR and FQNEAQ (reference sequence). The CDR3 totals 17 residues. J lost 7 bases, V lost 2 bases, and 13 bases had no gene match. CDR3 sequence (DNA): TGTGCCAGCAGCTTACTTGACGGGACTAGTGATGAAAATGAGCAGTTCTTC. This codes for CASSLLDGTSDENEQFF.

The chain links TRBV7-9 to TRBJ2-3; a possible D gene is TRBD1 (6 bases). The V end was cut by 1 base, the J end by 2 bases, with 10 bases between. The CDR3 totals 15 residues. Germline-derived CDR1 and CDR2 are SEHNR and FQNEAQ (reference sequence). The CDR3 region has the DNA TGTGCCAGCAGCTTAGGAGGACAGACCACAGATACGCAGTATTTT. This gives the protein CASSLGGQTTDTQYF.

A note on this clone: Other DNA sequences within the sample encode an identical CDR3. The CDR3 sequence is CASSLTGGYEQYF. For the CDR3, the DNA is TGTGCCAGCAGCTTAACAGGGGGCTACGAGCAGTACTTC. The rearrangement uses TRBV7-9 and TRBJ2-7; 8 bases are shared with TRBD1. Germline V lookup: CDR1 SEHNR, CDR2 FQNEAQ (reference sequence). Unmatched junction bases numbered 0, after V lost 2 bases and J lost 3 bases. The length of the CDR3 is 13 residues.

V usage is TRBV7-3 and J usage is TRBJ1-3; D call uncertain. The CDR3 runs 13 residues. Per the germline V gene, CDR1 is SGHTA and CDR2 is FQGTGA. The germline V and J ends were trimmed by 5 bases and 8 bases, with 13 bases remaining between them. CDR3 sequence reads: CASSAGPGDTIYF. In nucleotides, the CDR3 is TGTGCCAGCAGCGCAGGACCCGGAGACACCATATATTTT. The full variable domain, completed using reference TRBV7-3 and TRBJ1-3, is GAGVSQTPSNKVTEKGKYVELRCDPISGHTALYWYRQSLGQGPEFLIYFQGTGAADDSGLPNDRFFAVRPEGSVSTLKIQRTERGDSAVYLCASSAGPGDTIYFGEGSWLTVV.

Worth noting for this clone: Other DNA sequences in this specimen translate into the identical CDR3. The rearrangement uses TRBV4-1 and TRBJ1-5; D is unresolved. The CDR3 extends over 15 amino acids. CDR1 MGHRA and CDR2 YSYEKL come from the germline V gene. Trimming removed 0 bases at V and 4 bases at J, with 10 bases between. In DNA, the CDR3 is TGCGCCAGCAGCCAAGATCCCGGCGGGAATCAGCCCCAGCATTTT. Residues: CASSQDPGGNQPQHF.

V and J are TRBV6-6 and TRBJ1-5; no definite D call. CDR1 and CDR2 (germline): MNHNY, SVGAGI (reference sequence). The CDR3 runs 14 residues. Deletions cut 7 bases from V and 1 base from J, with 11 bases between. The CDR3 DNA reads as TGTGCCAGCACCCTTGGAGGGAGCAATCAGCCCCAGCATTTT. Amino acids: CASTLGGSNQPQHF.

This chain joins TRBV7-9 and TRBJ2-7, with D unclear. Trimming pared 1 base from V and 3 bases from J, leaving 10 bases between. The V gene's germline CDR1 is SEHNR and CDR2 FQNEAQ (reference sequence). This CDR3 is built from 14 residues. The CDR3 region has the DNA TGTGCCAGCAGCTTAGGTATCACATTCTACGAGCAGTACTTC. It yields the protein CASSLGITFYEQYF.

The V gene is TRBV6-6, the J gene TRBJ2-1, with D perhaps matching TRBD1 (5 bases). The CDR3 covers 13 residues. Trimming stripped 4 bases from V and 4 bases from J, with 8 bases between. The germline gives CDR1 MNHNY, CDR2 SVGAGI (reference sequence). The DNA for the CDR3 is TGTGCCAGCAGTTCCACAGGTTACAATGAGCAGTTCTTC. Protein sequence: CASSSTGYNEQFF.

The chain recombines TRBV2 with TRBJ2-7, with a weak D call TRBD2 (5 bases). CDR1 and CDR2 from the germline V gene are SNHLY and FYNNEI. The CDR3 spans 16 residues. V lost 3 bases, J lost 4 bases, and 19 bases lay in between. CDR3 bases: TGTGCCAGCAGTGAGTCGGTTGTGGGAGTGGGATACGAGCAGTACTTC. Residues: CASSESVVGVGYEQYF.

This rearrangement joins TRBV12-5 to TRBJ2-1, with 8 bases matching TRBD1. The CDR3 loop spans 15 amino acids. The trim removed 1 base at V and 8 bases at J, leaving 7 bases unmatched. Germline values: CDR1 LGHNT, CDR2 FRNRAP. The CDR3 nucleotides are TGTGCTAGTGGTTTGGGGACAGGGAGTATGGATGAGCAGTTCTTC. This sequence encodes CASGLGTGSMDEQFF.

The J gene is TRBJ1-2, the V gene TRBV7-9, with D possibly being TRBD1 (6 bases). V lost 5 bases to trimming and J lost 7 bases, with 26 bases between them. Germline V lookup: CDR1 SEHNR, CDR2 FQNEAQ (reference sequence). The CDR3 is 17 residues long. The CDR3 protein is CASSLTGLDLFRSGYTF. CDR3 sequence (DNA): TGTGCCAGCAGCCTCACAGGGTTGGACTTATTTCGGAGTGGCTACACCTTC. Full variable domain (outside the CDR3, taken from reference TRBV7-9 and TRBJ1-2): DTGVSQNPRHKITKRGQNVTFRCDPISEHNRLYWYRQTLGQGPEFLTYFQNEAQLEKSRLLSDRFSAERPKGSFSTLEIQRTEQGDSAMYLCASSLTGLDLFRSGYTFGSGTRLTVV.

V is TRBV7-2 and J is TRBJ2-1; the match to TRBD2 covers 11 bases. The germline V gene has CDR1 SGHTA and CDR2 FQGNSA. V was clipped by 4 bases and J by 3 bases; unmatched bases: 2. The CDR3 consists of 15 residues. The CDR3 reads CASSSGLAVYNEQFF. The CDR3 nucleotides are TGTGCCAGCAGCTCGGGACTAGCGGTCTACAATGAGCAGTTCTTC.

The chain is built from TRBV18 and TRBJ2-2, with 9 bases lining up with TRBD1. Germline loops: CDR1 KGHSH, CDR2 LQKENI. The CDR3 is 16 amino acids. V was clipped by 4 bases and J by 5 bases; unmatched bases: 8. As DNA, the CDR3 is TGTGCCAGCTCACTAAACCGGGACAGGGTTACCGGGGAGCTGTTTTTT. This translates into CASSLNRDRVTGELFF.

The rearrangement uses TRBV7-6 and TRBJ1-1, with unresolved D. V was trimmed by 8 bases and J by 3 bases, leaving 10 bases between them. CDR1 SGHVS and CDR2 FNYEAQ come from the germline V gene. The CDR3 totals 12 residues. CDR3 nucleotide sequence: TGTGCCAGCGGCCGGAAGGACACTGAAGCTTTCTTT. Protein: CASGRKDTEAFF.

The V gene is TRBV7-9, the J gene TRBJ1-2; D is unresolved. The CDR3 has 15 amino acids. V was clipped by 5 bases and J by 4 bases, with 17 bases between them. Per germline, CDR1 SEHNR and CDR2 FQNEAQ (reference sequence). CDR3 sequence reads: CASSRPVRGVYGYTF. CDR3 bases: TGTGCCAGCAGCCGACCCGTTAGAGGAGTCTATGGCTACACCTTC.

Only one count was recorded for this clone. Other nucleotide sequences in the sample specify the same CDR3. V gene TRBV9 combines with J gene TRBJ2-5, with D possibly being TRBD1 or TRBD2 (5 bases each). The CDR3 covers 14 residues. Trimming took 0 bases from V and 5 from J, leaving 11 bases between them. The germline gives CDR1 SGDLS, CDR2 YYNGEE. The CDR3 protein is CASSVGGSRETQYF. The CDR3 DNA reads TGTGCCAGCAGCGTAGGGGGGAGCAGGGAGACCCAGTACTTC.

The V gene is TRBV2, the J gene TRBJ2-7; D remains unclear. Trimming removed 7 bases from V and 4 bases from J, with 14 bases in between. CDR1 is SNHLY and CDR2 is FYNNEI in the germline V gene. This CDR3 has 13 amino acids. CDR3 in amino acids: CASTEPPAYEQYF. The CDR3 DNA follows: TGTGCCAGCACCGAACCCCCCGCTTACGAGCAGTACTTC. Filled out from reference TRBV2 and TRBJ2-7, the complete variable domain reads EPEVTQTPSHQVTQMGQEVILRCVPISNHLYFYWYRQILGQKVEFLVSFYNNEISEKSEIFDDQFSVERPDGSNFTLKIRSTKLEDSAMYFCASTEPPAYEQYFGPGTRLTVT.

The CDR3: CASSERDGGPASGNTIYF. Written as DNA, the CDR3 is TGTGCCAGCAGTGAAAGGGACGGGGGCCCGGCCTCTGGAAACACCATATATTTT. The V and J genes are TRBV2 and TRBJ1-3; the D gene is possibly TRBD1 (6 bases). Germline V gene data show CDR1 as SNHLY and CDR2 as FYNNEI. V lost 2 bases to trimming and J lost 0 bases, with 17 bases between them. There are 18 residues in the CDR3.

As for this clone: Other nucleotide sequences from this sample produce the same CDR3. This chain connects TRBV27 to TRBJ2-3, with 9 bases matching TRBD2. The length of the CDR3 is 15 residues. Germline V gene lookup returns CDR1 MNHEY and CDR2 SMNVEV (reference sequence). The V segment lost 5 bases and the J segment 2 bases; nucleotides outside the gene matches: 5. The CDR3 here is CASSPLAGVTDTQYF. The DNA of the CDR3 is TGTGCCAGCAGTCCCTTAGCGGGAGTCACAGATACGCAGTATTTT.

This chain connects TRBV7-3 to TRBJ1-1, with a tentative D call TRBD1 (6 bases). CDR1 SGHTA and CDR2 FQGTGA come from the germline V gene. CDR3 length: 14 amino acids. V was clipped by 0 bases and J by 7 bases, with 12 bases between them. The CDR3 sequence is CASSLTGGGSEAFF. CDR3 nucleotides: TGTGCCAGCAGCTTAACGGGGGGCGGAAGTGAAGCTTTCTTT.

The V and J genes are TRBV7-8 and TRBJ2-3; no reliable D call. V was trimmed by 1 base and J by 6 bases, leaving 8 bases between them. The V gene's germline CDR1 is SGHVS and CDR2 FQNEAQ. This CDR3 is 13 amino acids long. CDR3 amino acids: CASSLGIFDTQYF. The CDR3 region has the DNA TGTGCCAGCAGCTTAGGAATTTTCGATACGCAGTATTTT.

In its sample, this clone was seen a few times. Within the sample, other DNA sequences also encode this same CDR3. This rearrangement joins TRBV7-9 to TRBJ1-1; D remains unclear. The CDR3 spans 13 residues. The germline V and J ends were trimmed by 5 bases and 2 bases, with 9 bases remaining between them. The V gene's germline CDR1 is SEHNR and CDR2 FQNEAQ (reference sequence). The CDR3 DNA sequence: TGTGCCAGCAGCCCCACCCTTAACACTGAAGCTTTCTTT. As protein: CASSPTLNTEAFF.

The chain has TRBV19 and TRBJ1-2, with D unclear. V lost 7 bases, J lost 4 bases, and 7 bases lay in between. Germline-derived CDR1 and CDR2 are LNHDA and SQIVND (reference sequence). CDR3 size: 11 residues. The CDR3, as DNA: TGTGCCAGTATGAGGTCCTATGGCTACACCTTC. The encoded protein is CASMRSYGYTF. The full variable domain, with the rest looked up from reference TRBV19 and TRBJ1-2, is DGGITQSPKYLFRKEGQNVTLSCEQNLNHDAMYWYRQDPGQGLRLIYYSQIVNDFQKGDIAEGYSVSREKKESFPLTVTSAQKNPTAFYLCASMRSYGYTFGSGTRLTVV.

This clone was seen just once. The chain is built from TRBV10-3 and TRBJ2-3, with TRBD1 as a possible D gene (7 bases). The V end was cut by 0 bases, the J end by 6 bases, with 22 bases between. Germline V gene lookup returns CDR1 ENHRY and CDR2 SYGVKD. The CDR3 is 18 residues long. CDR3 DNA: TGTGCCATCAGTGAGTCGGGGGGACAGCTATCCCCGATGGATACGCAGTATTTT. Translating gives CAISESGGQLSPMDTQYF.